This is a list of T cell receptor beta chains from one sample in a study of ipilimumab plus nivolumab after autologous stem cell transplantation. TCRdb's copy holds only in-frame clones and misses some; the assay was immunoSEQ multiplex PCR. The repertoire holds roughly 86,000 clones, more than 80% seen once, with 2.2% in the top ten. Material: PBMCs, obtained in a trial of ipilimumab plus nivolumab as post-transplant consolidation. The receptors derive from a male donor with diffuse large B-cell lymphoma. The CDR3 runs from the conserved cysteine through the conserved F or W. D genes are given only for firm matches. Not every row has a clone size; where given, it reads once, few, many or a size class.

NA,TRBV5-1,NA,TRBJ1-6,TGCGCCAGCAGCCCGGAGGGAGGAAACTCTGGTGCCCTCCACTTT,CASSPEGGNSGALHF
NA,TRBV18,once,TRBJ2-1,TGTGCCAGCTCGCACCAGAGGAATGAGCAGTTCTTC,CASSHQRNEQFF
NA,TRBV4-2,NA,TRBJ1-4,TGTGCCAGCAGCCAAGGGCCAAGGGGTGAAAAACTGTTTTTT,CASSQGPRGEKLFF
NA,TRBV7-2,few,TRBJ1-3,TGTGCCAGCAGCTACTTCCAGTCGGACACCATATATTTT,CASSYFQSDTIYF
TRBD2,TRBV5-4,NA,TRBJ2-3,TGTGCCAGCAGCCCCGGGCGGGGACTAGCTCTGGCAGATACGCAGTATTTT,CASSPGRGLALADTQYF
NA,TRBV27,once,TRBJ1-1,TGTGCCAGCACCAACCGGCCGGAGAGCACTGAAGCTTTCTTT,CASTNRPESTEAFF
NA,TRBV6-6,once,TRBJ2-5,TGTGCCAGCAGTTCACCAACAGAGACCCAGTACTTC,CASSSPTETQYF
NA,TRBV18,NA,TRBJ1-2,TGTGCCAGCTCACCGGATCGGCAGGACCACACCTTC,CASSPDRQDHTF
NA,TRBV4-3,NA,TRBJ1-4,TGCGCCAGCAGCCAATTGACGGGAACTAATGAAAAACTGTTTTTT,CASSQLTGTNEKLFF
TRBD1,TRBV5-4,NA,TRBJ2-7,TGTGCCAGCAGTAGGATCGGACAGGGAGCTTACGAGCAGTACTTC,CASSRIGQGAYEQYF